This T cell receptor (beta chain) was obtained from a study of T-cell reconstitution after alpha-beta-depleted transplantation in children. Unique molecular identifiers featured in how the TCRbeta library was prepared. TCRdb independently ran MiXCR on the PCR reads; one entry per CDR3 protein. Of roughly 500,000 distinct CDR3 sequences listed, about 18% are singletons. CDR3 length: 11 amino acids. Trimming shortened V by 1 base and J by 8 bases, and 5 bases separated the two germline ends. The germline CDR1 and CDR2 sequences are LGHNA and YNFKEQ. The gene calls are TRBV4-2 and TRBJ1-2, with no clear D. Specimen: PBMCs from the stem cell graft donor, collected from the stem cell graft. The sequence came from a human donor who donated a stem cell graft to a child with acute lymphoblastic leukemia. The DNA of the CDR3 is TGTGCCAGCAGCCAAGCTTTGGGCTACACCTTC. Encoded protein: CASSQALGYTF.